This T cell receptor (beta chain) was recorded in a study of long-term antiretroviral therapy in people with HIV. Notes on this clone: Its target is unknown.

Sampling of each donor yielded at least one pre-ART PBMC sample and at least two post-ART PBMC samples. The cryopreserved samples used held about 0.95-10 million PBMC prior to extraction of DNA. Run at survey level, the immunoSEQ assay was version v3.0. Sequencing was performed with immunoSEQ multiplex PCR; in TCRdb, only in-frame clones are kept and a portion is missing. Among some 27,000 clones listed, 65% to 85% were seen once. Regarding the study as a whole: Control repertoires displayed wider CDR3 length ranges than the HIV repertoires.

CDR1 and CDR2 from the germline V gene are MDHEN and SYDVKM. V lost 3 bases and J lost 0, with 15 bases in between. There are 16 residues in the CDR3. The sequencing used unsorted PBMCs, collected 0.4 years after starting antiretroviral therapy. The receptor's source is a man between 18 and 29 years old with HIV. The chain uses TRBV28 and TRBJ2-7; weak D call: TRBD1 (7 bases). The CDR3 DNA is TGTGCCAGCAGTTTTGGTTCGGGGGACAGCTCCTACGAGCAGTACTTC. Its protein product is CASSFGSGDSSYEQYF.